This TCR beta chain appears in the sequencing data of a study of T cells in Graves' hyperthyroidism and ophthalmopathy. What was amplified from RNA transcripts were TCR beta CDR3 regions. A first-round RT-PCR of the TCR CDR3 used the HTBI primer set. From the multiplex PCR reads, TCRdb called clonotypes with MiXCR, one entry per CDR3 protein. The repertoire includes hundreds of thousands of distinct CDR3 sequences, roughly 25% of them detected once, and around four fifths sits in the top ten. Trimming removed 1 base from V and 0 bases from J, with 16 bases in between. Looked up from germline, CDR1 is MNHEY and CDR2 is SMNVEV (reference sequence). The CDR3 totals 19 residues. This clonotype came up a few times. Hyperthyroidism was newly diagnosed in patients aged 18 to 65 (duration under 2 months). The PBMCs had their origin in around 9.1 ml of fresh peripheral blood.

The chain uses TRBV27 and TRBJ2-6; D might be TRBD1 or TRBD2, each matching 5 bases. The sequence derives from a man aged 50 or older with Graves' hyperthyroidism. Sequenced material: blood. This chain's CDR3 is CASSLWPGAGASGANVLTF. The CDR3 coding sequence is TGTGCCAGCAGTTTATGGCCGGGCGCCGGGGCCTCTGGGGCCAACGTCCTGACTTTC.